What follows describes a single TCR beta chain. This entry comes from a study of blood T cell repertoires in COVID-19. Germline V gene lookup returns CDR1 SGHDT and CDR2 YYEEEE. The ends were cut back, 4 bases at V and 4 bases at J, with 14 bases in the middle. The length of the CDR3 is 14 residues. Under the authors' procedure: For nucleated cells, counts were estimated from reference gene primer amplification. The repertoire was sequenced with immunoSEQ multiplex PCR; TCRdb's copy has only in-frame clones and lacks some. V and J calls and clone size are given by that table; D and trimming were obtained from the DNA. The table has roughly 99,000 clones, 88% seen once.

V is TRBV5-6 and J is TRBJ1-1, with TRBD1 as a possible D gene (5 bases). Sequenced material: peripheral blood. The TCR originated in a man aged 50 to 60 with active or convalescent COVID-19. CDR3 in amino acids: CASSTGIGGTEAFF. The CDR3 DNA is TGTGCCAGCAGCACTGGAATCGGGGGCACTGAAGCTTTCTTT.